A selection of T cell receptor beta chains follows, all from one sample in a study of vaccination and CD4 T cells after COVID-19. These receptors' antigens are unknown. One entry per CDR3 protein, called by TCRdb with MiXCR from the PCR reads. The sample includes about 14,000 distinct CDR3 sequences, 51% of them seen just once. The sequenced material came from CD4+ T cells from blood, cultured in vitro. These receptor sequences come from a human donor who had recovered from COVID-19. The CDR3 runs from the conserved cysteine through the conserved F or W.

v_gene	len	CDR3aa
TRBV25-1	16	CASSESRGRGGTEAFF
TRBV20-1	15	CSARDGRGLDYEQYF
TRBV19	13	CASSIQGAETQYF
TRBV6-1	15	CASTKAGWSSYEQYF
TRBV23-1	16	CASSQWGQENTDTQYF
TRBV19	15	CASSIPGMGNTEAFF
TRBV14	13	CASSPTVRYGYTF
TRBV20-1	17	CSARDRQGSVMNTEAFF
TRBV12-3/TRBV12-4	12	CASILDAGTQYF
TRBV28	13	CASMREVPYEQYF